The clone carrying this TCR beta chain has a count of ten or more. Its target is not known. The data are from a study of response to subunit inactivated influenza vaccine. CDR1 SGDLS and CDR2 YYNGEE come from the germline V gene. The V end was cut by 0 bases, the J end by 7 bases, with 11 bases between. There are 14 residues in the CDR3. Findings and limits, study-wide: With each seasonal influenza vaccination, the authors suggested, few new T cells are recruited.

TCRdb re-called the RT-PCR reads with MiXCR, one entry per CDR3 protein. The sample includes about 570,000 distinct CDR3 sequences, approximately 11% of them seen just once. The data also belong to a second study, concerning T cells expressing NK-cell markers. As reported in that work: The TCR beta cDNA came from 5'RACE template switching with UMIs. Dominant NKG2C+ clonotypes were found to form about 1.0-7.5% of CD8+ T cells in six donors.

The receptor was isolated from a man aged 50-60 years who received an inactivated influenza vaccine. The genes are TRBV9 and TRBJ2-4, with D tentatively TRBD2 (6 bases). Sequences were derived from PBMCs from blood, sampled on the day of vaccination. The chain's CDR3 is CASSVGGLRNIQYF. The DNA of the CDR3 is TGTGCCAGCAGCGTAGGGGGACTGCGGAACATTCAGTACTTC.